Following are 15 T cell receptor beta chains from one sample sequenced in a study of blood T cell repertoires in COVID-19. The table came from immunoSEQ multiplex PCR; TCRdb's copy has only in-frame clones and leaves some out. Seen here are about 250,000 clones, 80% to 85% observed once, and the top ten hold less than 20%. Sequencing was carried out using peripheral blood. The receptor set was obtained from a person in their 70s with COVID-19, enrolled during active disease.

The chain couples TRBV7-3 to TRBJ2-1, with 10 bases aligning to TRBD1. Germline values: CDR1 SGHTA, CDR2 FQGTGA. Trimming removed 5 bases from V and 6 bases from J; junction bases left unmatched: 4. The CDR3 has 14 amino acids. CDR3 nucleotide sequence: TGTGCCAGCAGCAAAGGACAGGGGGTCAATGAGCAGTTCTTC. Its translation is CASSKGQGVNEQFF. Drawing the rest from reference TRBV7-3 and TRBJ2-1, the complete variable domain is GAGVSQTPSNKVTEKGKYVELRCDPISGHTALYWYRQSLGQGPEFLIYFQGTGAADDSGLPNDRFFAVRPEGSVSTLKIQRTERGDSAVYLCASSKGQGVNEQFFGPGTRLTVL.

V gene TRBV2 combines with J gene TRBJ1-4, with a weak D call TRBD1 (6 bases). Germline V lookup: CDR1 SNHLY, CDR2 FYNNEI. Trimming left V 6 bases short and J 8 bases short, with 16 bases between. This CDR3 is 14 amino acids long. In nucleotides, the CDR3 is TGTGCCAGCAGACAGGGAGTAAGTAAGGAAAAACTGTTTTTT. Its protein product is CASRQGVSKEKLFF.

This clone was seen just once. V gene TRBV7-9 combines with J gene TRBJ1-6, with D uncertain. The germline gives CDR1 SEHNR, CDR2 FQNEAQ (reference sequence). This CDR3 region has 12 residues. The ends were cut back, 3 bases at V and 8 bases at J, with 5 bases in the middle. The DNA for the CDR3 is TGTGCCAGCAGCTTTCCAGATTCACCCCTCCACTTT. Its translation is CASSFPDSPLHF.

The genes are TRBV11-2 and TRBJ1-2; a possible D gene is TRBD1 (6 bases). Germline V gives CDR1 SGHAT, CDR2 FQNNGV. The CDR3 contains 17 residues. V lost 2 bases to trimming and J lost 6 bases, with 22 bases between them. For the CDR3, the DNA is TGTGCCAGCAGCTTACTTAATATCAGGGGCTTAGGTGATGGCTACACCTTC. It is translated as CASSLLNIRGLGDGYTF.

This clone has only one observation. J is TRBJ2-1 and V is TRBV9; TRBD2 matches 7 bases. V shed 0 bases and J 2 bases; nucleotides not matched to a gene: 2. CDR3 size: 15 residues. Germline V lookup: CDR1 SGDLS, CDR2 YYNGEE. The DNA for the CDR3 is TGTGCCAGCAGCGTAGAAGCGGGGACCTACAATGAGCAGTTCTTC. Translation: CASSVEAGTYNEQFF.

The gene calls are TRBV28 and TRBJ1-2, with no clear D. Germline V CDR1 and CDR2: MDHEN, SYDVKM. The CDR3 contains 14 residues. V was trimmed by 2 bases and J by 0 bases, leaving 7 bases between them. CDR3 DNA sequence: TGTGCCAGCAGTTTAGTCCGAGCTAACTATGGCTACACCTTC. This gives the protein CASSLVRANYGYTF.

This chain joins TRBV19 and TRBJ2-3, with D perhaps TRBD2 (11 bases). Germline V gene lookup returns CDR1 LNHDA and CDR2 SQIVND (reference sequence). The CDR3 totals 23 residues. Trimming pared 4 bases from V and 2 bases from J, leaving 37 bases between. The CDR3 coding sequence is TGTGCCAGTAGTAAACGGACAGGGGGGTGGGAGACTAGCGGGATTACCAACACAGATACGCAGTATTTT. Translating it yields CASSKRTGGWETSGITNTDTQYF.

This clone was recorded a few times. The V call is TRBV11-3, the J call TRBJ1-5; D might be TRBD1 (5 bases). The CDR3 is 14 residues long. CDR1 and CDR2 from the germline V gene are SGHNT and YENEEA. V was trimmed by 0 bases and J by 8 bases, leaving 11 bases between them. The CDR3 DNA is TGTGCCAGCAGCTTAGATCTTAGGGGTAAGCCCCAGCATTTT. Translation: CASSLDLRGKPQHF.

The CDR3, as DNA: TGTGCCAGCAGCGGCAAGGACAGGCAGCCTAGCAATCAGCCCCAGCATTTT. It encodes CASSGKDRQPSNQPQHF. The rearrangement joins TRBV7-2 to TRBJ1-5; 7 bases are a match to TRBD1. Trimming took 5 bases from V and 0 from J; bases not matched to a gene: 10. Germline assignment: CDR1 SGHTA and CDR2 FQGNSA. The CDR3 sequence is 17 residues long.

The chain has TRBV4-1 and TRBJ1-5, with TRBD1 matching 7 bases. J was trimmed by 4 bases and V by 4 bases; bases with no gene match: 7. CDR1 and CDR2 (germline): MGHRA, YSYEKL. The CDR3 totals 15 residues. CDR3 region: CASSLTTGANQPQHF. CDR3 DNA sequence: TGCGCCAGCAGCCTTACAACAGGGGCAAATCAGCCCCAGCATTTT.

The V gene is TRBV7-9, the J gene TRBJ1-1; D is possibly TRBD1 (5 bases). Germline loops: CDR1 SEHNR, CDR2 FQNEAQ (reference sequence). CDR3 length: 14 residues. V was pared by 5 bases and J by 4 bases, with 14 bases between. The CDR3 reads CASSPPVRATEAFF. In DNA, the CDR3 is TGTGCCAGCAGCCCCCCCGTCAGGGCCACTGAAGCTTTCTTT.

The rearrangement links TRBV28 to TRBJ1-5, with 9 bases lining up with TRBD1. V trimming: 8 bases; J trimming: 4 bases; junction bases outside the gene matches: 6. The CDR3 has 14 amino acids. CDR1 MDHEN and CDR2 SYDVKM come from the germline V gene. The CDR3 nucleotides read TGTGCCAGCCTAACAGGGGGCCTGAATCAGCCCCAGCATTTT. Translating gives CASLTGGLNQPQHF.

V gene TRBV7-2 combines with J gene TRBJ1-1; D not certain. The V end lost 2 bases, the J end lost 3 bases, and 10 bases lay between the germline ends. The germline CDR1 and CDR2 sequences are SGHTA and FQGNSA. The CDR3 runs 14 residues. In nucleotides, the CDR3 is TGTGCCAGCAGCTTATACGGGTGGGACACTGAAGCTTTCTTT. Its protein is CASSLYGWDTEAFF.

The CDR3 DNA reads TGCGCCCGCCCCTTTGACAGGGATGTAGAGACCCAGTACTTC. It yields the protein CARPFDRDVETQYF. The chain carries TRBV10-1 and TRBJ2-5; 7 bases align to TRBD1. Germline V gene lookup returns CDR1 WNHNN and CDR2 SYGVQD (reference sequence). V lost 11 bases to trimming and J lost 4 bases; unmatched junction nucleotides: 13. The CDR3 length is 14 residues.

The V and J genes are TRBV4-1 and TRBJ2-7, with a possible D match to TRBD2 (6 bases). Per germline, CDR1 MGHRA and CDR2 YSYEKL. V lost 0 bases to trimming and J lost 3 bases, with 12 bases between them. The CDR3 length is 15 residues. The CDR3 coding sequence is TGCGCCAGCAGCCAAGATTGGGGACTCTTCTACGAGCAGTACTTC. Its translation is CASSQDWGLFYEQYF.